The T cell receptor (beta chain) described here comes from a study of OX40 agonist ivuxolimab in advanced cancers. The overall study: Patients received the agonistic anti-OX40 (CD134) antibody ivuxolimab. Those enrolled were about 80% male, with a mean age of approximately 60 years and ages from about 20 to 85. Partial responses were achieved by three patients, one with hepatocellular carcinoma and two with cutaneous melanoma.

Assay used: immunoSEQ multiplex PCR; TCRdb lists only in-frame clones, some missing. Of approximately 70,000 clones in the sample, roughly 87% are singletons; the top ten hold 5.5%. The sample holds a few counts of this clone. The antigen is not known. Study-wide results and limits: Compared with CD4+, CD8+ T cells on average had more expanded clones.

The CDR3 spans 12 residues. V lost 7 bases to trimming and J lost 6 bases, with 10 bases between them. Germline V gene sequence: CDR1 SEHNR, CDR2 FQNEAQ (reference sequence). The sequences come from CD4+ or CD8+ T cells sorted from blood, collected in a trial of the OX40 agonist ivuxolimab. The TCR sequence derives from an adult with an advanced solid tumor such as melanoma, head and neck, liver or kidney cancer. V gene TRBV7-9 combines with J gene TRBJ2-1; D unclear. The CDR3 protein is CASTLVGNEQFF. CDR3 sequence (DNA): TGTGCCAGCACCCTAGTGGGCAATGAGCAGTTCTTC.